The clone carrying this TCR beta chain was observed a handful of times. Using its own MiXCR run on the 5' RACE reads, TCRdb lists one record per CDR3 protein. The table has around 500,000 distinct CDR3 sequences, 15% to 20% seen once. The sample belongs to a study of T-cell memory formation after mild COVID-19. This CDR3 region has 13 residues. Germline CDR1 reads ENHRY; CDR2 reads SYGVKD. V shed 8 bases and J shed 0 bases, with 9 bases lying between them. Specimen: PBMCs or a T cell subset sorted from them (not recorded which). J is TRBJ2-3 and V is TRBV10-3, with unresolved D. This clonotype was sampled from an adult woman who had mild COVID-19 (a few samples of this study predate the infection). Cell type and time point are not known. CDR3 in amino acids: CAIGLSSTDTQYF. The CDR3 region has the DNA TGTGCCATCGGGCTATCCAGCACAGATACGCAGTATTTT.